This passage covers 23 T cell receptor beta chains from one sample sequenced in a study of cytomegalovirus exposure and HLA in healthy donors. PCR amplification relied on 60 Vbeta primers (plus 13 Jbeta primers). Produced via immunoSEQ multiplex PCR; TCRdb's table is partial and in-frame only. In the table there are about 170,000 clones, 55% to 65% of which are singletons. The sample was PBMCs. These TCRs come from a man aged 40-55 years in good health and CMV-seronegative.

Points on this clone: Other DNA sequences in the sample encode the same CDR3. The chain carries TRBV7-2 and TRBJ2-3, with 8 bases matching TRBD2. This CDR3 has 16 amino acids. V lost 2 bases to trimming and J lost 1 base; unmatched junction nucleotides: 5. Germline assignment: CDR1 SGHTA and CDR2 FQGNSA. The CDR3, as DNA: TGTGCCAGCAGCTTAACCGGGGGGGCCGGCACAGATACGCAGTATTTT. It specifies CASSLTGGAGTDTQYF.

The chain joins TRBV29-1 to TRBJ1-3; a weak D match, TRBD1 (5 bases). Germline assignment: CDR1 SQVTM and CDR2 ANQGSEA. V shed 4 bases and J shed 2 bases, with 9 bases lying between them. The CDR3 runs to 13 residues. The CDR3 DNA is TGCAGCGTTGTAGTCAGGGCTGGAAACACCATATATTTT. Encoded protein: CSVVVRAGNTIYF.

The J gene is TRBJ2-7, the V gene TRBV7-2; 8 bases are shared with TRBD2. This CDR3 comprises 16 residues. The trim removed 5 bases at V and 4 bases at J, leaving 13 bases unmatched. Germline CDR1 reads SGHTA; CDR2 reads FQGNSA. CDR3 residues: CASSPAPSGGTYEQYF. The DNA of the CDR3 is TGTGCCAGCAGCCCGGCGCCCAGCGGGGGCACGTACGAGCAGTACTTC.

This clone was detected only a few times. This chain joins TRBV2 and TRBJ2-5; possible D gene TRBD2, 7 bases. This CDR3 comprises 15 residues. Between the trimmed V and J ends, which lost 2 bases and 1 base, there was a span of 11 bases. Germline CDR1 SNHLY, CDR2 FYNNEI. The DNA of the CDR3 is TGTGCCAGCAGTGAACAAGGGGGGGCCCAAGAGACCCAGTACTTC. It yields the protein CASSEQGGAQETQYF.

This chain uses TRBV14 with TRBJ2-7; the match to TRBD2 covers 14 bases. CDR1 is SGHDN and CDR2 is FVKESK in the germline V gene. V lost 2 bases, J lost 3 bases, and 3 bases stayed unmatched. There are 16 residues in the CDR3. The CDR3 bases are TGTGCCAGCAGCCAAATGGGGACTAGCGGGAGCTACGAGCAGTACTTC. Amino acids: CASSQMGTSGSYEQYF.

This chain's CDR3 is CASSLEGSSYNEQFF. CDR3 sequence (DNA): TGTGCCAGCAGCTTAGAGGGTAGCTCCTACAATGAGCAGTTCTTC. This rearrangement joins TRBV5-4 to TRBJ2-1; TRBD2 might be the D (5 bases). In germline, CDR1 is SGHNT, CDR2 YYREEE (reference sequence). The CDR3 is made up of 15 amino acids. Trimming pared 2 bases from V and 0 bases from J, leaving 9 bases between.

This chain joins TRBV4-1 and TRBJ1-1, with D perhaps TRBD1 (5 bases). The CDR3 is 13 amino acids. Germline V gene lookup returns CDR1 MGHRA and CDR2 YSYEKL. Deletions cut 3 bases from V and 5 bases from J, with 10 bases between. DNA for the CDR3: TGCGCCAGCAGCCAGGGGCAAGAAACTGAAGCTTTCTTT. Translated: CASSQGQETEAFF.

This clone was seen only a few times. The genes are TRBV6-5 and TRBJ1-3; the D is unclear. CDR1 is MNHEY and CDR2 is SVGAGI in the germline V gene. The CDR3 runs 12 residues. V was cut by 8 bases and J by 4 bases, with 9 bases left in between. The CDR3 loop reads CASLGAGNTIYF. The CDR3 DNA reads TGTGCCAGCCTTGGAGCAGGAAACACCATATATTTT.

This clone was recorded a few times. The CDR3 bases are TGTGCCAGTAGATCCTCTAGCGGGAGTTTCTACAATGAGCAGTTCTTC. Its translation: CASRSSSGSFYNEQFF. The chain uses TRBV19 and TRBJ2-1, with TRBD2 matching 10 bases. Germline V gene lookup returns CDR1 LNHDA and CDR2 SQIVND (reference sequence). This CDR3 has 16 residues. V lost 6 bases, J lost 3 bases, and 8 bases stayed unmatched. Variable domain in full (rest from reference TRBV19 and TRBJ2-1): DGGITQSPKYLFRKEGQNVTLSCEQNLNHDAMYWYRQDPGQGLRLIYYSQIVNDFQKGDIAEGYSVSREKKESFPLTVTSAQKNPTAFYLCASRSSSGSFYNEQFFGPGTRLTVL.

CDR3: CASSLHGQGTDTQYF. CDR3 coding DNA: TGTGCCAGCAGCCTACACGGACAAGGCACAGATACGCAGTATTTT. This chain links TRBV7-2 with TRBJ2-3; the D gene is possibly TRBD1 (5 bases). The germline gives CDR1 SGHTA, CDR2 FQGNSA. The V gene lost 5 bases and the J gene lost 1 base, with 13 bases spanning the gap. This CDR3 comprises 15 residues.

The chain couples TRBV25-1 to TRBJ2-1; the match to TRBD2 covers 8 bases. The CDR3 runs to 15 residues. Germline CDR1 is MGHDK and CDR2 is SYGVNS. Trimming cost V 4 bases and J 5 bases; bases outside gene matches: 7. This CDR3 reads CASSVGGGRNNEQFF. DNA of the CDR3: TGTGCCAGCAGTGTCGGGGGGGGACGCAACAATGAGCAGTTCTTC.

The chain links TRBV20-1 to TRBJ2-7, with 7 bases identical to TRBD2. V lost 5 bases, J lost 6 bases, and 4 bases stayed unmatched. Germline CDR1 and CDR2: DFQATT and SNEGSKA (reference sequence). This CDR3 is built from 11 residues. CDR3 protein: CSALTSREQYF. For the CDR3, the DNA is TGCAGTGCTCTGACTAGCCGCGAGCAGTACTTC.

This chain links TRBV6-6 with TRBJ2-2; D might be TRBD1 (6 bases). In germline, CDR1 is MNHNY, CDR2 SVGAGI (reference sequence). CDR3 size: 14 residues. V lost 7 bases and J lost 1, with 10 bases in between. The CDR3 protein is CASNLDRNTGELFF. CDR3 coding DNA: TGTGCCAGCAACCTGGACAGGAACACCGGGGAGCTGTTTTTT.

The rearrangement uses TRBV15 and TRBJ1-5; 9 nucleotides align to TRBD1. Germline V lookup: CDR1 LNHNV, CDR2 YYDKDF (reference sequence). Germline trimming cut 2 bases from V and 2 bases from J; bases unmatched to any gene: 4. CDR3 length equals 16 residues. The CDR3 reads CATSRTGGFGNQPQHF. CDR3 nucleotides: TGTGCCACCAGCAGAACAGGGGGCTTTGGCAATCAGCCCCAGCATTTT.

The chain combines TRBV4-1 with TRBJ1-4, with a possible D match to TRBD1 (5 bases). The germline V gene has CDR1 MGHRA and CDR2 YSYEKL. This CDR3 region has 14 residues. Trimming took off 1 base at V and 4 bases at J, with 7 bases between the two ends. The CDR3 is CASSQGRGNEKLFF. CDR3 sequence (DNA): TGCGCCAGCAGCCAAGGAAGGGGTAATGAAAAACTGTTTTTT.

The chain is built from TRBV30 and TRBJ1-3; no definite D call. Germline loops: CDR1 GTSNPN, CDR2 SVGIG (reference sequence). CDR3 size: 11 residues. V lost 1 base and J lost 4, with 2 bases in between. The CDR3 protein is CAWSAGNTIYF. CDR3 in DNA: TGTGCCTGGAGTGCGGGAAACACCATATATTTT.

This clone occurred a few times. In DNA, the CDR3 is TGTGCCAGCAGCTCACCGGGACAGGGCAAAGAAAAACTGTTTTTT. Translating gives CASSSPGQGKEKLFF. The rearrangement links TRBV5-4 to TRBJ1-4; 9 bases agree with TRBD1. In germline, CDR1 is SGHNT, CDR2 YYREEE (reference sequence). This CDR3 is 15 amino acids long. V shed 3 bases and J 8 bases; nucleotides not matched to a gene: 8.

This clone was seen a few times. The chain uses TRBV5-4 and TRBJ2-1, with 14 bases matching TRBD2. The CDR3 spans 18 residues. Unmatched junction bases numbered 8, after V lost 4 bases and J lost 2 bases. From germline, CDR1 is SGHNT and CDR2 YYREEE (reference sequence). The CDR3 sequence is CASSPGTSGSFPYNEQFF. The CDR3 DNA sequence: TGTGCCAGCAGCCCCGGGACTAGCGGGAGTTTCCCCTACAATGAGCAGTTCTTC.

The sample holds a few counts of this clone. The V and J genes are TRBV18 and TRBJ2-2; D is possibly TRBD1 (6 bases). The CDR3 totals 15 residues. Germline CDR1 reads KGHSH; CDR2 reads LQKENI. The V end lost 5 bases, the J end lost 4 bases, and 14 bases lay between the germline ends. The CDR3 coding sequence is TGTGCCAGCTCAACTCAGGGGCAAGGCACCGGGGAGCTGTTTTTT. As protein: CASSTQGQGTGELFF.

This sequence joins TRBV15 and TRBJ2-5; 7 nucleotides match TRBD1. The CDR3 contains 15 residues. V lost 3 bases and J lost 7; bases outside the gene matches: 11. Germline V CDR1 and CDR2: LNHNV, YYDKDF (reference sequence). CDR3 sequence (DNA): TGTGCCACCAGCAGGTTCCGGGACAGTTTAGGGACCCAGTACTTC. Residues: CATSRFRDSLGTQYF.

The chain uses TRBV27 and TRBJ2-7; possible D gene TRBD1, 5 bases. V was shortened by 5 bases and J by 4 bases, with 12 bases between the two germline ends. CDR3 length: 13 amino acids. CDR1 is MNHEY and CDR2 is SMNVEV in the germline V gene (reference sequence). The CDR3 is CASSPFRDYEQYF. DNA of the CDR3: TGTGCCAGCAGTCCCTTCAGGGATTACGAGCAGTACTTC.

The chain combines TRBV30 with TRBJ2-3; perhaps TRBD2 as D (5 bases). The CDR3 runs to 12 residues. Deletions cut 7 bases from V and 6 bases from J, with 14 bases between. CDR1 GTSNPN and CDR2 SVGIG come from the germline V gene (reference sequence). CDR3 DNA sequence: TGTGCCTCAGTTCGGGGTAAGGATACGCAGTATTTT. This codes for CASVRGKDTQYF.

V is TRBV5-6 and J is TRBJ1-5; D unclear. The CDR3 runs to 13 residues. Trimming pared 3 bases from V and 2 bases from J, leaving 6 bases between. The germline V gene has CDR1 SGHDT and CDR2 YYEEEE. CDR3 sequence reads: CASSSAGNQPQHF. Written as DNA, the CDR3 is TGTGCCAGCAGCTCGGCGGGCAATCAGCCCCAGCATTTT.